Reported below is one T cell receptor (beta chain). The antigen is not known. Trimming took 7 bases from V and 2 from J, leaving 10 bases between them. The germline gives CDR1 ENHRY, CDR2 SYGVKD. This CDR3 contains 13 residues. The sort gate was single viable CD3+CD4+CD8-CD45RO+ cells for memory CD4+ T cells. CD4+ T cells were isolated by positive magnetic selection. This record comes from a study of memory CD4+ T cells and cytomegalovirus serostatus. The study, taken as a whole, reports: CD4+ memory repertoires contained about two fifths of the roughly 150 reported CMV TCRbeta sequences. Suggested: most of the CMV-linked TCR signature lies in CD4+ memory cells.

TCRdb's table, derived via immunoSEQ multiplex PCR, lists solely in-frame clones and lacks some. The sample lists roughly 76,000 clones, roughly 78% occurring once. Sequencing was carried out using memory CD4+ T cells from blood. The chain carries TRBV10-3 and TRBJ2-3; D not resolved. This clonotype was obtained from an adult in good health and CMV-seropositive. CDR3 in DNA: TGTGCCATCAACGAAAGGCCCACAGATACGCAGTATTTT. The encoded protein is CAINERPTDTQYF.